This entry lists 5 T cell receptor beta chains sequenced from one sample in a study of post-analysis software for immune sequencing data. Antigens of these TCRs are unknown. Whole-study results and caveats: Elevated frequency relative to controls characterized four or five TRBV segments in patients, TRBV5-6, TRBV5-1 and TRBV20-1 among them.

Libraries were made from TCR beta cDNA, and they carried unique molecular identifiers. TCRdb redid the calling of the PCR reads with MiXCR, one entry per CDR3 protein. The top ten clones hold about 12% of a sample with about 500,000 distinct CDR3 sequences, nearly 45% of them seen once. The sample comprised blood. These receptors came from a girl aged 5 to 17 with multiple sclerosis.

The chain employs TRBV6-1 and TRBJ2-5; 7 bases match TRBD1. The better agreement between TRBJ2-7 and the DNA end casts doubt on the J call. The CDR3 has 13 amino acids. CDR1 and CDR2 (germline): MNHNS, SASEGT. The CDR3 DNA is TGTGCCAGCAGCCCGACAGGGACGGACGAGCAGTACTTC. Its translation is CASSPTGTDEQYF.

In its sample, this clonotype was seen many times. V usage is TRBV5-1 and J usage is TRBJ2-5; the D call may be TRBD1 or TRBD2 (5 bases each). CDR1 and CDR2 from the germline V gene are SGHRS and YFSETQ. This CDR3 spans 13 amino acids. V was cut by 4 bases and J by 2 bases, with 9 bases left in between. The CDR3 sequence is CASSPGAQETQYF. For the CDR3, the DNA is TGCGCCAGCAGCCCCGGGGCACAAGAGACCCAGTACTTC.

This clonotype was recorded once. The CDR3 reads CASSLFRREEADTQYF. The CDR3 bases are TGTGCCAGCAGTTTATTTCGTAGGGAGGAGGCAGATACGCAGTATTTT. This chain links TRBV27 with TRBJ2-3, with a tentative D call TRBD2 (6 bases). This CDR3 spans 16 amino acids. CDR1 is MNHEY and CDR2 is SMNVEV in the germline V gene (reference sequence). V dropped 1 base and J dropped 4 bases, with 15 bases sitting between them.

This clonotype was seen more than once but under ten times. The V call is TRBV29-1, the J call TRBJ2-7; perhaps TRBD1 as D (5 bases). The germline gives CDR1 SQVTM, CDR2 ANQGSEA. Deletions cut 6 bases from V and 2 bases from J, with 14 bases between. The CDR3 has 13 residues. The CDR3 is CSVVTDITYEQYF. The CDR3 DNA reads as TGCAGCGTCGTAACGGACATTACCTACGAGCAGTACTTC.

The chain carries TRBV7-9 and TRBJ2-5; D not resolved. The CDR3 spans 13 residues. The V gene lost 1 base and the J gene lost 4 bases, with 7 bases spanning the gap. Per the germline V gene, CDR1 is SEHNR and CDR2 is FQNEAQ (reference sequence). The CDR3 nucleotides are TGTGCCAGCAGCTTAGAAGTCGTAGAGACCCAGTACTTC. This sequence encodes CASSLEVVETQYF.